The entry below describes one TCR beta chain. Its antigen is undetermined. The germline V gene encodes CDR1 SGDLS and CDR2 YYNGEE. The CDR3 consists of 15 residues. V gave up 0 bases and J gave up 5 bases; unmatched junction bases: 5. This sample stems from a study of cytomegalovirus exposure and HLA in healthy donors. Profiling relied on immunoSEQ multiplex PCR, and the TCRdb table lists in-frame clones only, not all of them. Among around 300,000 clones listed, roughly nine tenths were seen once. Study-level findings and limits: In vitro work confirmed that three CMV-associated chains recognize CMV antigens. It was found in a later analysis that first-cohort TCR clusters tended to co-occur in the 100 to 150 validation repertoires. TCR beta chains numbering some 160 were designated cytomegalovirus-associated.

The origin of this receptor is a woman in her twenties or thirties in good health and CMV-seropositive. The chain recombines TRBV9 with TRBJ2-3; 8 bases align to TRBD2. What was sequenced was PBMCs. Written as DNA, the CDR3 is TGTGCCAGCAGCGTAGTTCGGGAGGGGATAGATACGCAGTATTTT. It translates to CASSVVREGIDTQYF.